Presented here are 12 T cell receptor beta chains from one specimen sequenced in a study of blood T cells in healthy people across ages. For the second PCR, which ran for about 6 to 11 cycles, a sample-barcoded 5' primer and a J-beta primer mix were used. TCRdb redid the calling of the 5' RACE reads with MiXCR, one entry per CDR3 protein. The sample has under 950,000 distinct CDR3 sequences, roughly 20% seen once. The specimen was blood. The receptors were sampled from an older man in good health.

The chain has TRBV2 and TRBJ2-1; 8 bases are a match to TRBD1. Germline V CDR1 and CDR2: SNHLY, FYNNEI. V lost 7 bases to trimming and J lost 5 bases; unmatched junction nucleotides: 4. The CDR3 extends over 13 amino acids. The CDR3 bases are TGTGCCAGCATCCCGGGACAGGACAATGAGCAGTTCTTC. It translates to CASIPGQDNEQFF.

This clonotype was seen at least ten times. This sequence joins TRBV3-1 and TRBJ1-4; weak D call: TRBD1 (5 bases). Trimming removed 4 bases at V and 4 bases at J, with 22 bases between. Germline assignment: CDR1 LGHDT and CDR2 YNNKEL (reference sequence). The CDR3 spans 18 residues. The CDR3 nucleotides are TGTGCCAGCAGCCGCCCCTGGAGGGGAGGTACCGTTAATGAAAAACTGTTTTTT. It encodes CASSRPWRGGTVNEKLFF.

The V gene is TRBV15, the J gene TRBJ2-7; maybe TRBD2 (6 bases). Germline V CDR1 and CDR2: LNHNV, YYDKDF (reference sequence). The CDR3 loop spans 14 amino acids. V shed 0 bases and J shed 3 bases, with 9 bases lying between them. The chain's CDR3 is CATSRDNGGYEQYF. In nucleotides, the CDR3 is TGTGCCACCAGCAGAGATAACGGGGGCTACGAGCAGTACTTC.

In this sample, this clonotype turned up a few times. The chain recombines TRBV12-3 or TRBV12-4 with TRBJ1-2, with 9 nucleotides matching TRBD1. Trimming at V came to 5 bases and at J to 8 bases, leaving 9 bases not matched to a gene. The length of the CDR3 is 14 residues. CDR3 loop: CASSPTRTGEGYTF. CDR3 in DNA: TGTGCCAGCAGTCCCACTCGGACAGGGGAAGGCTACACCTTC.

The rearrangement joins TRBV6-1 to TRBJ2-3, with TRBD2 identical over 8 bases. The junction had 4 bases not matched to a gene; V was cut back by 7 bases and J by 4 bases. Per germline, CDR1 MNHNS and CDR2 SASEGT. The CDR3 is 13 amino acids. CDR3 region: CASTGGAADTQYF. The CDR3 nucleotides are TGTGCCAGCACGGGGGGGGCCGCAGATACGCAGTATTTT.

This chain uses TRBV5-1 with TRBJ1-3; 7 nucleotides match TRBD1. Germline CDR1 SGHRS, CDR2 YFSETQ. J gave up 0 bases and V 4 bases, and 4 bases lay outside the gene matches. The CDR3 consists of 15 residues. DNA for the CDR3: TGCGCCAGCAGCGGCACAGGGGACTCTGGAAACACCATATATTTT. Translating it yields CASSGTGDSGNTIYF.

This clonotype was detected only a few times. The CDR3 DNA follows: TGTGCCAGCAGCCTGGGACTGCCTAATGAAAAACTGTTTTTT. Translation gives CASSLGLPNEKLFF. The chain carries TRBV11-3 and TRBJ1-4; the D gene is possibly TRBD1 (5 bases). Trimming left V 5 bases short and J 3 bases short, with 10 bases between. The CDR3 has 14 amino acids. Germline CDR1 reads SGHNT; CDR2 reads YENEEA.

This clonotype has only a few counts. The chain has TRBV20-1 and TRBJ1-5; tentative D call: TRBD1 (5 bases). V lost 3 bases to trimming and J lost 5 bases, with 17 bases between them. Germline CDR1 and CDR2: DFQATT and SNEGSKA (reference sequence). The CDR3 length is 15 residues. The CDR3 loop reads CSASFGRGAHQPQHF. As DNA, the CDR3 is TGCAGTGCTAGCTTCGGCAGAGGGGCCCATCAGCCCCAGCATTTT.

This clonotype showed up just a few times. The rearrangement joins TRBV5-1 to TRBJ2-7; a weak D match, TRBD1 (6 bases). This CDR3 comprises 17 residues. Between the trimmed V and J ends, which lost 4 bases and 5 bases, there was a span of 25 bases. Germline values: CDR1 SGHRS, CDR2 YFSETQ. As DNA, the CDR3 is TGCGCCAGCAGCCTCAGGGCGGTGGACAGCTCAGTCCACGAGCAGTACTTC. Encoded protein: CASSLRAVDSSVHEQYF.

This clonotype has only a few counts. In DNA form, the CDR3 reads TGCAGTGCTAGAGATGGGCGGGGGAGCTACGAGCAGTACTTC. This sequence encodes CSARDGRGSYEQYF. This rearrangement joins TRBV20-1 to TRBJ2-7, with 7 bases matching TRBD2. The trim removed 0 bases at V and 3 bases at J, leaving 5 bases unmatched. CDR3 length equals 14 residues. Germline V gene data show CDR1 as DFQATT and CDR2 as SNEGSKA (reference sequence).

There are many counts of this clonotype. The chain employs TRBV20-1 and TRBJ2-1; D not certain. V was shortened by 5 bases and J by 4 bases, with 6 bases between the two germline ends. Germline CDR1 and CDR2: DFQATT and SNEGSKA (reference sequence). The CDR3 sequence is 11 residues long. The CDR3 spells CSAPQYNEQFF. The CDR3 DNA reads as TGCAGTGCTCCTCAGTACAATGAGCAGTTCTTC.

The chain recombines TRBV12-3 or TRBV12-4 with TRBJ2-3; no firm D call. Trimming took 6 bases from V and 2 from J, leaving 12 bases between them. CDR3 size: 14 residues. CDR3 amino acids: CASRPAPTTDTQYF. The CDR3 DNA reads as TGTGCCAGCAGGCCCGCGCCCACCACAGATACGCAGTATTTT.